This T cell receptor beta chain was recorded in a study of T cell changes during pregnancy in multiple sclerosis. Assay: immunoSEQ multiplex PCR; the TCRdb copy retains only in-frame clones and omits some. This sample has approximately 100,000 clones, with over 85% found just once. Germline-derived CDR1 and CDR2 are MNHEY and SMNVEV (reference sequence). The V segment lost 4 bases and the J segment 9 bases; nucleotides outside the gene matches: 12. CDR3 length equals 15 residues. The genes are TRBV27 and TRBJ1-5; 7 bases match TRBD1. This TCR derives from a female donor with multiple sclerosis, enrolled in a pregnancy study. This specimen consisted of peripheral blood, obtained in the second trimester of pregnancy. The CDR3 nucleotides read TGTGCCAGCAGTTATACCAGGGGGATCCACGGGCCCCAGCATTTT. Translated: CASSYTRGIHGPQHF.